What follows are 12 T cell receptor delta chains derived from one specimen sequenced in a study of gamma delta lymphoproliferative disorders and STAT genes. PBMCs from patients and controls supplied the genomic DNA for sequencing. TCRdb used CATT to re-call clones from the multiplex PCR reads. The sample has about 1,000 delta-chain clones; approximately 2.1% are singletons. Sequenced sample: blood. Source of these receptors: a human donor in good health.

As to this clone: TCRdb's listed protein matches a much larger clone and diverges from this DNA's translation at residue 20, likely through a read error; the protein shown comes from the DNA. The chain couples TRDV1 to TRDJ1, with TRDD3 matching 9 bases. This CDR3 spans 24 amino acids. V shed 4 bases, J shed 7 bases, and the junction held 37 bases outside the gene matches. The germline V gene encodes CDR1 TSWWSYY and CDR2 QGS. CDR3: CALGALRPSSQRYWGRVGRVKLIF. As DNA, the CDR3 is TGTGCTCTTGGGGCCCTCAGGCCTTCTTCACAACGATACTGGGGGAGAGTTGGACGAGTTAAACTCATCTTT.

A remark on this clone: TCRdb has a much larger clone's protein, which differs at residue 11 from the translation of this DNA, likely because of a read error; what is shown is the protein translated from the DNA. The sample has other DNA sequences that encode this CDR3 too. V and J are TRDV2 and TRDJ1; TRDD3 might be the D (6 bases). Trimming stripped 0 bases from V and 0 bases from J, with 22 bases between. The CDR3 contains 19 residues. The germline V gene has CDR1 GEAIGNYY and CDR2 EKD. CDR3 sequence reads: CACDTVRVGGPFDTDKLIF. The CDR3 nucleotides read TGTGCCTGTGACACCGTCCGAGTTGGGGGGCCTTTTGACACCGATAAACTCATCTTT.

This clone has a handful of counts. This probably arose from a read error, given a far larger clone one base away. Other DNA sequences in this specimen translate into the identical CDR3. The chain couples TRDV2 to TRDJ1; 9 bases map to TRDD3. With V trimmed by 1 base and J by 2 bases, 16 bases remained unmatched. CDR1 and CDR2 from the germline V gene are GEAIGNYY and EKD. This CDR3 has 19 residues. CDR3 sequence reads: CACDTVIPSTGGGTDKLIF. The CDR3, as DNA: TGTGCCTGTGACACGGTTATTCCGTCTACTGGGGGAGGAACCGATAAACTCATCTTT.

This clone was seen a handful of times. A far larger clone is just one base off, so this is likely a read error. This sample also contains other DNA sequences that code for the same CDR3. This rearrangement joins TRDV2 to TRDJ1; TRDD3 matches at 12 bases. The CDR3 contains 18 residues. Per germline, CDR1 GEAIGNYY and CDR2 EKD. The J segment lost 2 bases and the V segment lost 0 bases, leaving 9 bases of the junction unmatched. The DNA for the CDR3 is TGTGCCTGTGACACCGTACTGGGGGATACACGCCTGACCGATAAACTCATCTTT. This sequence encodes CACDTVLGDTRLTDKLIF.

This clone is medium-sized (0.01 to 0.1%) by share. This is likely an artifact of a read error, given a far larger clone one base away. This sample also contains other DNA sequences that code for the same CDR3. The rearrangement links TRDV2 to TRDJ3; possibly TRDD3 for D (5 bases). CDR3 length: 22 residues. V was shortened by 0 bases and J by 1 base, with 24 bases between the two germline ends. Germline-derived CDR1 and CDR2 are GEAIGNYY and EKD. CDR3 coding DNA: TGTGCCTGTGACACCAGTGGGGTCAATTGGGGAATCGAATCCTGGGACACCCGACAGATGTTTTTC. This translates into CACDTSGVNWGIESWDTRQMFF.

This clone was seen a handful of times. The protein recorded in TCRdb matches a much larger clone and deviates from this DNA's translation at residue 6, suggesting a read error; the protein here is obtained by translating the DNA. The chain links TRDV2 to TRDJ1, with 7 bases aligning to TRDD3. The CDR3 has 19 residues. From germline, CDR1 is GEAIGNYY and CDR2 EKD. V was clipped by 0 bases and J by 0 bases; unmatched bases: 15. CDR3 DNA sequence: TGTGCCTGTGACACCGCCCGAGTTGGGGGACTTTTTGACACCGATAAACTCATCTTT. It codes for CACDTARVGGLFDTDKLIF.

A word on this clone: The protein recorded in TCRdb matches a much larger clone and deviates from this DNA's translation at residues 16 and 18, suggesting a read error; the protein here is obtained by translating the DNA. The V call is TRDV2, the J call TRDJ1; 9 bases agree with TRDD3. The V gene's germline CDR1 is GEAIGNYY and CDR2 EKD. The CDR3 contains 19 residues. CDR3 in amino acids: CACDTVIPSTGGGTDNLTF. The CDR3 DNA reads TGTGCCTGTGACACGGTTATTCCGTCTACTGGGGGAGGCACCGATAACCTCACCTTT.

Comment on this clone: One end of the junction fails to match germline, which may point to a read error. Other nucleotide sequences from this sample produce the same CDR3. V gene TRDV1 combines with J gene TRDJ1; D is possibly TRDD3 (5 bases). The CDR3 runs to 16 residues. In germline, CDR1 is TSWWSYY, CDR2 QGS. The CDR3 is CALGELLGIRGYKLIF. As DNA, the CDR3 is TGTGCCCTTGGGGAACTTTTGGGAATACGGGGGTATAAACTCATCTTT.

This clone was seen a few times. TCRdb assigns this DNA the protein of a much larger clone, which departs from its translation at residue 17; this likely reflects a read error, and the protein shown comes from translating the DNA. This rearrangement joins TRDV2 to TRDJ3, with 7 bases that match TRDD3. The CDR3 runs to 19 residues. From germline, CDR1 is GEAIGNYY and CDR2 EKD. In DNA form, the CDR3 reads TGTGCCTGTGACACCGCGCTGGGGGTAGGCTCCTGGGACACCCGACAGACGTTTTTC. This codes for CACDTALGVGSWDTRQTFF.

This clone was found a few times. This DNA translates differently at residue 13 from the TCRdb protein, which is that of a much larger clone; a read error is likely, and the protein shown is the DNA's own translation. V is TRDV2 and J is TRDJ1; maybe TRDD3 (6 bases). This CDR3 contains 16 residues. Germline V CDR1 and CDR2: GEAIGNYY, EKD. CDR3 nucleotide sequence: TGTGCCTGTGACACCGTCGGTGGGGGGGCCAGCGATGAACTCATCTTT. Residues: CACDTVGGGASDELIF.

This clone is categorized as hyperexpanded. Other DNA sequences in this sample translate to the same CDR3. This chain joins TRDV2 and TRDJ1; 9 positions agree with TRDD3. CDR3 size: 17 residues. Germline V gene sequence: CDR1 GEAIGNYY, CDR2 EKD. V lost 3 bases to trimming and J lost 0 bases; unmatched junction nucleotides: 10. The CDR3 coding sequence is TGTGCCTGTGACGGGATAGTACTGGGGGAATACACCGATAAACTCATCTTT. Protein: CACDGIVLGEYTDKLIF.

Notes on this clone: TCRdb has a much larger clone's protein, which differs at residue 10 from the translation of this DNA, likely because of a read error; what is shown is the protein translated from the DNA. The genes are TRDV1 and TRDJ1; TRDD3 agrees at 8 bases. V lost 5 bases and J lost 3; bases outside the gene matches: 20. The CDR3 is 19 amino acids. In germline, CDR1 is TSWWSYY, CDR2 QGS. CDR3 residues: CALGSRPSLPGDKADKLIF. The CDR3 DNA is TGTGCTCTTGGGAGTCGGCCTTCCCTACCGGGGGATAAAGCCGATAAACTCATCTTT.